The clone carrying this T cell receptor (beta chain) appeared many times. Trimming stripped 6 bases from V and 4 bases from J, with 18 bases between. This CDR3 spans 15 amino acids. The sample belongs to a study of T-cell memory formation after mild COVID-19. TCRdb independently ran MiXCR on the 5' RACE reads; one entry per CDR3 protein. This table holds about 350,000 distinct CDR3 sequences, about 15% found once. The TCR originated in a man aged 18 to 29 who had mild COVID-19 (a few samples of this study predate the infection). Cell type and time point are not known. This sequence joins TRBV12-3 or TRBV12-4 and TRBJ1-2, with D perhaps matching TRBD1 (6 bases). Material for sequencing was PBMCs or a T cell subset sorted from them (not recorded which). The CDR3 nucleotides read TGTGCCAGCAGCTCCGACAGGAAACCCTCCTATGGCTACACCTTC. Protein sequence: CASSSDRKPSYGYTF.